The present entry profiles one T cell receptor beta chain with its context. Source study methods: Amplification from reference gene primers served as the basis for estimated nucleated cell counts. The repertoire was sequenced with immunoSEQ multiplex PCR; TCRdb's copy has only in-frame clones and lacks some. The DNA gave D and trimming, while V, J and clone size come from that table. Among some 150,000 clones, about 88% were seen once, and the ten largest hold approximately 1%. The sample originates from a study of blood T cell repertoires in COVID-19. Study context: From T cells, B-cell-depleted T cells, or PBMCs came the material, which was cDNA or gDNA.

The germline V gene has CDR1 KGHSH and CDR2 LQKENI. This CDR3 region has 17 residues. V dropped 3 bases and J dropped 4; count of bases not matched to a gene: 12. This sequence joins TRBV18 and TRBJ1-1; 9 positions agree with TRBD1. This TCR was recovered from a man aged 35-49 years with acute or convalescent COVID-19. The specimen was peripheral blood. Here the CDR3 DNA reads TGTGCCAGCTCACCTACTTTGACAGGGGGTAGAGTCACTGAAGCTTTCTTT. It is translated as CASSPTLTGGRVTEAFF.